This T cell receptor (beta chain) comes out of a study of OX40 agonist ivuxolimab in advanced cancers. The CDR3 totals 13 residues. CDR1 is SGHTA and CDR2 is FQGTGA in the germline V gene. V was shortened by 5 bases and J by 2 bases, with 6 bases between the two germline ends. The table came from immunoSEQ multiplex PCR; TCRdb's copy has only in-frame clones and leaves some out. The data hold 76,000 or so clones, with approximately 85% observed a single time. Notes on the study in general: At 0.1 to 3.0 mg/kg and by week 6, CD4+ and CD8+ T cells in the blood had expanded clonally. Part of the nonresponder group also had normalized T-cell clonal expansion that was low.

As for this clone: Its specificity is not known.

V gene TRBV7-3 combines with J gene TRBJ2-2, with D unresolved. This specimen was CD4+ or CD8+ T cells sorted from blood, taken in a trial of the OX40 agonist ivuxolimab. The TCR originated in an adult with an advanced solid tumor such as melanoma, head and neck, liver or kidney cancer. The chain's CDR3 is CASSPRNTGELFF. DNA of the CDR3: TGTGCCAGCAGCCCGCGAAACACCGGGGAGCTGTTTTTT.